This TCR beta chain was identified during a study of shared clonotypes between healthy human individuals. The protocol was immunoSEQ multiplex PCR, while the TCRdb copy is restricted to in-frame clones and leaves out a portion. The sample holds hundreds of thousands of clones, less than 85% seen once. Naive CD4+ cells were CD45RA-selected; the remaining cells were memory. This clone was seen more than once but under ten times. Trimming shortened V by 10 bases and J by 2 bases, and 14 bases separated the two germline ends. The CDR3 is made up of 14 amino acids. Germline loops: CDR1 MDHEN, CDR2 SYDVKM. Sequencing was performed on memory CD4+ T cells sorted from blood. Specified subset: CD45RA-negative fraction. The V call is TRBV28, the J call TRBJ2-2; D not resolved. The receptor was isolated from a young woman in good health. The CDR3 loop is CATKLGQNTGELFF. The DNA of the CDR3 is TGTGCCACCAAACTTGGGCAAAACACCGGGGAGCTGTTTTTT.